This entry lists 30 T cell receptor beta chains sequenced from one sample in a study of prognosis after radiotherapy for stage I lung cancer. The study amplified the TCR beta CDR3 region from genomic DNA. This amplification was carried out by two rounds of multiplex PCR. Amplification in first-round PCR relied on primers specific to each TRBV and TRBJ gene. MiXCR, applied by TCRdb to the multiplex PCR reads, yields one record per CDR3 protein. The data show approximately 22,000 distinct CDR3 sequences, with roughly 45% seen just once and 30% to 35% held by the top ten. This sample comprised PBMCs, obtained before or after stereotactic body radiation therapy (not recorded which). Receptor source: a donor over 45 with non-small cell lung cancer.

This clonotype showed up many times. The chain uses TRBV7-9 and TRBJ2-3; D not resolved. The CDR3 contains 14 residues. The V gene's germline CDR1 is SEHNR and CDR2 FQNEAQ (reference sequence). V lost 5 bases and J 1 base, leaving 10 bases between the germline ends. DNA of the CDR3: TGTGCCAGCAGCCTAACGACTCGCACAGATACGCAGTATTTT. Amino acids: CASSLTTRTDTQYF.

This clonotype was observed a single time. This chain joins TRBV6-1 and TRBJ2-1; D is uncertain. V was pared by 6 bases and J by 5 bases, with 11 bases between. The germline V gene encodes CDR1 MNHNS and CDR2 SASEGT. This CDR3 has 13 amino acids. The CDR3 reads CASRGTNHNEQFF. CDR3 nucleotides: TGTGCCAGCAGGGGTACTAACCACAATGAGCAGTTCTTC.

This clonotype was found many times. This chain joins TRBV15 and TRBJ1-1; unclear D gene. Germline lookup yields CDR1 LNHNV and CDR2 YYDKDF (reference sequence). Trimming pared 2 bases from V and 4 bases from J, leaving 8 bases between. The CDR3 has 13 residues. The DNA for the CDR3 is TGTGCCACCAGCAGACCGGAGAGCACTGAAGCTTTCTTT. Protein product: CATSRPESTEAFF.

In this sample, this clonotype turned up many times. This chain connects TRBV7-6 to TRBJ2-1; the match to TRBD1 covers 7 bases. Trimming at V came to 2 bases and at J to 3 bases, leaving 4 bases not matched to a gene. The CDR3 length is 15 residues. Germline CDR1 reads SGHVS; CDR2 reads FNYEAQ. The CDR3 nucleotides are TGTGCCAGCAGCTTACGCCGGGACAGCTACAATGAGCAGTTCTTC. Protein product: CASSLRRDSYNEQFF.

The rearrangement joins TRBV27 to TRBJ2-7; 13 nucleotides align to TRBD2. Germline V gene lookup returns CDR1 MNHEY and CDR2 SMNVEV (reference sequence). The CDR3 contains 15 residues. Unmatched junction bases numbered 12, after V lost 9 bases and J lost 7 bases. The DNA of the CDR3 is TGTGCCAGTAGTCCAAGGACTAGCGGGAGATGGGAGCAGTACTTC. This sequence encodes CASSPRTSGRWEQYF.

J is TRBJ2-5 and V is TRBV11-3; the match to TRBD2 covers 10 bases. The V and J ends lost 0 bases and 5 bases, in that order; junction bases with no gene match: 12. Germline V CDR1 and CDR2: SGHNT, YENEEA. This CDR3 is built from 18 residues. The CDR3 DNA sequence: TGTGCCAGCAGCTTAGATCTAGGAGGAACTAGCGGGACTGAGACCCAGTACTTC. Its translation: CASSLDLGGTSGTETQYF.

Points on this clonotype: This may arise from a read error, as a much more abundant clone is one base away. V usage is TRBV19 and J usage is TRBJ1-4; TRBD1 might be the D (6 bases). CDR1 and CDR2 from the germline V gene are LNHDA and SQIVND (reference sequence). This CDR3 contains 16 residues. Trimming pared 10 bases from V and 5 bases from J, leaving 23 bases between. The CDR3 loop reads CANRDHGPGANEKLFF. The CDR3 nucleotides are TGTGCCAATAGAGATCACGGGCCGGGGGCGAATGAAAAACTGTTTTTT.

This clonotype was detected only a few times. The chain links TRBV5-6 to TRBJ2-4, with 9 bases matching TRBD2. V lost 2 bases to trimming and J lost 0 bases; unmatched junction nucleotides: 6. The CDR3 covers 17 residues. The germline V gene has CDR1 SGHDT and CDR2 YYEEEE. CDR3 residues: CASSFSLAGIAKNIQYF. CDR3 coding DNA: TGTGCCAGCAGCTTTTCCCTAGCGGGGATAGCCAAAAACATTCAGTACTTC.

This clonotype came up once. This chain connects TRBV6-2 or TRBV6-3 to TRBJ2-3, with 7 bases that match TRBD1. The germline V gene has CDR1 MNHEY and CDR2 SVGEGT. CDR3 size: 15 residues. Trimming removed 5 bases from V and 1 base from J; junction bases left unmatched: 6. The CDR3 nucleotides are TGTGCCAGCAGTGAAGAAACAGGGGGCACAGATACGCAGTATTTT. Translating gives CASSEETGGTDTQYF.

The genes are TRBV11-2 and TRBJ2-2; possibly TRBD2 for D (6 bases). CDR1 and CDR2 (germline): SGHAT, FQNNGV. V dropped 3 bases and J dropped 14 bases, with 25 bases sitting between them. CDR3 length: 16 residues. This chain's CDR3 is CASSFSTCGGTGDLFF. CDR3 DNA sequence: TGTGCCAGCAGCTTCAGTACCTGTGGAGGGACTGGTGATCTGTTTTTT.

At least ten counts were recorded for this clonotype. The rearrangement links TRBV7-9 to TRBJ1-2, with D unresolved. With 7 bases removed from V and 7 bases from J, the gap between germline ends came to 19 bases. The CDR3 runs 14 residues. Germline CDR1 and CDR2: SEHNR and FQNEAQ (reference sequence). The CDR3 sequence: CASTFSQTLSGYTF. DNA for the CDR3: TGTGCCAGCACCTTTTCACAGACTCTCTCTGGCTACACCTTC.

The table lists this clonotype with many counts. V usage is TRBV9 and J usage is TRBJ2-1; 7 bases align to TRBD2. The CDR3 consists of 16 residues. The germline CDR1 and CDR2 sequences are SGDLS and YYNGEE. V trimming: 1 base; J trimming: 7 bases; junction bases outside the gene matches: 11. The DNA for the CDR3 is TGTGCCAGCAGCGTACACGCGGGAGTATTCAAGAATGAGCAGTTCTTC. As protein: CASSVHAGVFKNEQFF.

In this sample, this clonotype turned up many times. This rearrangement joins TRBV28 to TRBJ2-7; no clear D. With 5 bases removed from V and 1 base from J, the gap between germline ends came to 9 bases. Germline V gives CDR1 MDHEN, CDR2 SYDVKM. This CDR3 is built from 13 residues. CDR3 residues: CASSLYVSYEQYF. The CDR3 DNA follows: TGTGCCAGCAGTCTCTATGTATCCTACGAGCAGTACTTC.

The chain combines TRBV3-1 with TRBJ2-7, with D possibly TRBD1 on 5 matching bases. Germline V gene sequence: CDR1 LGHDT, CDR2 YNNKEL (reference sequence). The CDR3 has 15 amino acids. The V gene lost 0 bases and the J gene lost 1 base, with 10 bases spanning the gap. DNA of the CDR3: TGTGCCAGCAGCCAAGACAGGGTGATATCCTACGAGCAGTACTTC. It specifies CASSQDRVISYEQYF.

A word on this clonotype: A much larger clone differs from this one at a single base, so this may be a read error. The chain joins TRBV20-1 to TRBJ2-5; D may be TRBD1 (5 bases). CDR1 is DFQATT, CDR2 SNEGSKA, per germline (reference sequence). This CDR3 comprises 15 residues. The V and J ends lost 2 bases and 7 bases respectively, with 20 bases between them. This CDR3 is CSARPARGDRGTQYF. CDR3 bases: TGCAGTGCTAGACCAGCTAGAGGCGATAGGGGGACCCAGTACTTC.

The chain recombines TRBV6-2 or TRBV6-3 with TRBJ2-7, with TRBD1 identical over 7 bases. The CDR3 totals 14 residues. V shed 6 bases and J 3 bases; nucleotides not matched to a gene: 8. Germline lookup yields CDR1 MNHEY and CDR2 SVGEGT. CDR3 bases: TGTGCCAGCAGGAAGACAGGGCCGGACTACGAGCAGTACTTC. This translates into CASRKTGPDYEQYF.

In this sample, this clonotype turned up many times. The chain links TRBV7-9 to TRBJ1-3, with D possibly being TRBD1 (5 bases). V was pared by 0 bases and J by 3 bases, with 12 bases between. The CDR3 consists of 16 residues. Germline CDR1 is SEHNR and CDR2 is FQNEAQ (reference sequence). The CDR3 protein is CASSLAQTGDGNTIYF. CDR3 coding DNA: TGTGCCAGCAGCTTAGCACAAACAGGAGATGGAAACACCATATATTTT.

In the case of this clonotype: A much bigger clone sits one base away, suggesting this may be a read error. This rearrangement joins TRBV5-1 to TRBJ2-5; D gene uncertain. This CDR3 region has 14 residues. The V gene's germline CDR1 is SGHRS and CDR2 YFSETQ. Trimming stripped 8 bases from V and 5 bases from J, with 19 bases between. CDR3 in amino acids: CASRRVEPWETQYF. DNA of the CDR3: TGCGCCAGTCGCCGGGTAGAGCCCTGGGAGACCCAGTACTTC.

This clonotype was seen repeatedly, ten times or more. The rearrangement joins TRBV12-3 or TRBV12-4 to TRBJ2-5; D uncertain. The V gene lost 5 bases and the J gene lost 10 bases, with 11 bases spanning the gap. The CDR3 loop spans 11 amino acids. CDR3 region: CASSDDDGQYF. CDR3 nucleotides: TGTGCCAGCAGTGACGATGACGGCCAGTACTTC.

This clonotype was recorded many times. V is TRBV29-1 and J is TRBJ2-5; either TRBD1 or TRBD2 may fit D (7 bases each). Trimming cost V 6 bases and J 4 bases, with 18 bases left between them. CDR3 length: 14 amino acids. CDR1 and CDR2 from the germline V gene are SQVTM and ANQGSEA. The chain's CDR3 is CSVQGGSGRETQYF. DNA of the CDR3: TGCAGCGTCCAGGGGGGGAGTGGACGAGAGACCCAGTACTTC.

This clonotype was seen at least ten times. The chain joins TRBV5-1 to TRBJ1-4; a weak D match, TRBD1 (5 bases). Germline CDR1 SGHRS, CDR2 YFSETQ. The CDR3 spans 13 residues. Trimming removed 1 base from V and 5 bases from J, with 6 bases in between. The CDR3 nucleotides read TGCGCCAGCAGCTTGAGGGGAAATGAAAAACTGTTTTTT. Translation: CASSLRGNEKLFF.

This clonotype is a singleton in its sample. A far larger clone is just one base off, so this is likely a read error. J is TRBJ2-2 and V is TRBV6-4, with D possibly called TRBD1 or TRBD2 (5 bases each). There are 15 residues in the CDR3. CDR1 and CDR2 from the germline V gene are MRHNA and SNTAGT. V lost 5 bases and J 5 bases, leaving 15 bases between the germline ends. CDR3 region: CASSYIQGATGELFF. CDR3 sequence (DNA): TGTGCCAGCAGTTACATTCAGGGAGCAACCGGGGAGCTGTTTTTT.

With respect to this clonotype: Just one base apart from a much larger clone, this may be a read error. This chain links TRBV29-1 with TRBJ2-5; D perhaps matches TRBD1 (6 bases). This CDR3 has 14 residues. CDR1 and CDR2 from the germline V gene are SQVTM and ANQGSEA. V lost 8 bases and J 4 bases, leaving 20 bases between the germline ends. CDR3 residues: CSYTTSQGRETQYF. The CDR3 coding sequence is TGCAGCTATACTACCTCCCAGGGGCGAGAGACCCAGTACTTC.

J is TRBJ2-3 and V is TRBV28, with 7 bases that match TRBD2. Per the germline V gene, CDR1 is MDHEN and CDR2 is SYDVKM. CDR3 length equals 12 residues. Here the CDR3 reads CVMGGRTDTQYF. The CDR3 DNA follows: TGTGTCATGGGGGGGAGAACAGATACGCAGTATTTT.

This clonotype has a count of ten or more. The genes are TRBV30 and TRBJ2-3, with 9 bases lining up with TRBD2. The J segment lost 4 bases and the V segment lost 4 bases, leaving 3 bases of the junction unmatched. CDR3 size: 13 residues. Germline assignment: CDR1 GTSNPN and CDR2 SVGIG (reference sequence). This CDR3 reads CAWTSGTPDTQYF. CDR3 nucleotides: TGTGCCTGGACTAGCGGGACCCCAGATACGCAGTATTTT.

There are many counts of this clonotype. The chain carries TRBV5-1 and TRBJ1-5; TRBD1 matches at 8 bases. V was pared by 3 bases and J by 0 bases, with 2 bases of the junction left unmatched. The CDR3 is 15 amino acids. CDR1 is SGHRS and CDR2 is YFSETQ in the germline V gene. The CDR3 protein is CASSWGTGSNQPQHF. The DNA for the CDR3 is TGCGCCAGCAGCTGGGGGACAGGTAGCAATCAGCCCCAGCATTTT.

Comments on this clonotype: One end of the junction is discordant with germline, which a read error may explain. CDR3 residues: CVSSPPGLWGTDTQYF. The CDR3 DNA follows: TGTGTCAGCTCACCGCCGGGACTATGGGGCACAGATACGCAGTATTTT. This chain joins TRBV18 and TRBJ2-3; 7 bases align to TRBD2. The length of the CDR3 is 16 residues. The germline CDR1 and CDR2 sequences are KGHSH and LQKENI.

By share of the sample, this clonotype is medium-sized (0.01 to 0.1%). The chain carries TRBV6-1 and TRBJ2-7; possibly TRBD1 or TRBD2 for D (5 bases each). V was trimmed by 6 bases and J by 2 bases, leaving 14 bases between them. Germline CDR1 reads MNHNS; CDR2 reads SASEGT. The CDR3 runs to 14 residues. The CDR3 sequence: CASSFRDAAYEQYF. Written as DNA, the CDR3 is TGTGCCAGCAGCTTCCGGGACGCGGCCTACGAGCAGTACTTC.

This clonotype has at least ten counts. CDR3 protein: CASSLTGGYQPQHF. CDR3 in DNA: TGTGCCAGCAGTTTGACAGGGGGCTATCAGCCCCAGCATTTT. J is TRBJ1-5 and V is TRBV28; TRBD1 matches 10 bases. The CDR3 spans 14 residues. Germline CDR1 and CDR2: MDHEN and SYDVKM. V gave up 3 bases and J gave up 5 bases; unmatched junction bases: 1.

The chain couples TRBV5-1 to TRBJ1-2, with TRBD1 matching 7 bases. J was trimmed by 4 bases and V by 4 bases; bases with no gene match: 10. The germline CDR1 and CDR2 sequences are SGHRS and YFSETQ. This CDR3 contains 15 residues. The CDR3 region has the DNA TGCGCCAGCAGCAGGGACAGCACAAGGTCCTATGGCTACACCTTC. As protein: CASSRDSTRSYGYTF.